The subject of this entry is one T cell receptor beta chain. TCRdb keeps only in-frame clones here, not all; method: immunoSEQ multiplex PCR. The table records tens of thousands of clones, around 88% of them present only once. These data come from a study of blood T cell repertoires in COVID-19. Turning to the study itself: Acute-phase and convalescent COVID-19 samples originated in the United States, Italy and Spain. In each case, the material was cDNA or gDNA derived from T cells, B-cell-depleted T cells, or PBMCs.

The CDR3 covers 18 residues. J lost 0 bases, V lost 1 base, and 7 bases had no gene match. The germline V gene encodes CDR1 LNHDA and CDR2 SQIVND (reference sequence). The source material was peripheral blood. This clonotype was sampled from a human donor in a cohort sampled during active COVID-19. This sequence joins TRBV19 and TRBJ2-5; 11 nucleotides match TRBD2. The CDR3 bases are TGTGCCAGTAGTATAGCCCTAGCGGGGGGTATAAACCAAGAGACCCAGTACTTC. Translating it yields CASSIALAGGINQETQYF.